These T cell receptor beta chains were read from a single sample in a study of T cells after yellow fever vaccination. Each CDR3 protein gets one entry after TCRdb re-called the 5' RACE reads with MiXCR. The repertoire holds some 350,000 distinct CDR3 sequences, with 4.1% as singletons. Sample: PBMCs, taken 5 days after the yellow fever booster vaccination. The source is a man younger than 35 who received the YFV17D yellow fever vaccine. The CDR3 runs from the conserved cysteine through the conserved F or W. D genes are given only for firm matches. Rows give clone size only sometimes, using once, few, many, or a class for an expanded clone.

few	TRBV4-3	TRBJ1-2	TRBD1	TGCGCCAGCAGCCAAGAAACAGGGGGCTATGGCTACACCTTC	CASSQETGGYGYTF
-	TRBV6-2/TRBV6-3	TRBJ1-1	-	TGTGCCAGCAGTTACGAGTCCATGAGCACTGAAGCTTTCTTT	CASSYESMSTEAFF
few	TRBV4-1	TRBJ2-1	-	TGCGCCAGCAGCCAAGTTTATGGAAACTCGCAGTACAATGAGCAGTTCTTC	CASSQVYGNSQYNEQFF
-	TRBV5-1	TRBJ2-2	TRBD1	TGCGCCAGCGCCGGGACAGGGGTCGACACCGGGGAGCTGTTTTTT	CASAGTGVDTGELFF
many	TRBV10-3	TRBJ2-1	-	TGTGCCATCAAGTCTGGGGAAAACAATGAGCAGTTCTTC	CAIKSGENNEQFF
few	TRBV7-2	TRBJ1-5	-	TGTGCCAGCAGCATGGATTCGGGAGGTAGCAATCAGCCCCAGCATTTT	CASSMDSGGSNQPQHF
-	TRBV5-1	TRBJ1-1	-	TGCGCCAGCAGCTACCCGGGGGAGAACACTGAAGCTTTCTTT	CASSYPGENTEAFF
few	TRBV5-6	TRBJ2-4	TRBD1	TGTGCCAGCAGCTTCCCGGGACAGGGCGGTAAAGCCAAAAACATTCAGTACTTC	CASSFPGQGGKAKNIQYF
few	TRBV4-1	TRBJ1-5	-	TGCGCCAGCAGCCAAGAGTCAGGGGTGAATCAGCCCCAGCATTTT	CASSQESGVNQPQHF
few	TRBV30	TRBJ2-1	-	TGTGCCGCGCATACCCCAGACCAACAGTTCTTC	CAAHTPDQQFF
many	TRBV4-1	TRBJ2-3	-	TGCGCCAGCAGCCGCGGGGTAGCAGCAGATACGCAGTATTTT	CASSRGVAADTQYF
many	TRBV25-1	TRBJ2-3	TRBD1	TGTGCCAGCAGTGAATCCATAAGACAGGGTGAAGGGACAGATACGCAGTATTTT	CASSESIRQGEGTDTQYF
few	TRBV4-1	TRBJ1-2	-	TGCGCCAGCAGCCCGCAAGGGGCCGATCGGGACTATGGCTACACCTTC	CASSPQGADRDYGYTF
many	TRBV4-3	TRBJ2-1	TRBD2	TGCGCCAGCAGCTTAGCGGGGGGTCTCAATGAGCAGTTCTTC	CASSLAGGLNEQFF
-	TRBV5-1	TRBJ2-1	-	TGCGCCAGCAGCTTGAGGGGCCATGAGAACAATGAGCAGTTCTTC	CASSLRGHENNEQFF
few	TRBV9	TRBJ2-2	-	TGTGCCAGCAGCGTCGGACACGCGAACACCGGGGAGCTGTTTTTT	CASSVGHANTGELFF
-	TRBV6-5	TRBJ2-1	-	TGTGCCAGCAGTTGGTCCGCGCGGACCATAAACAATGAGCAGTTCTTC	CASSWSARTINNEQFF
few	TRBV7-2	TRBJ2-1	-	TGTGCCAGCAGCTTAGTAGGCCTGGGGCAGTTCTTC	CASSLVGLGQFF
many	TRBV7-9	TRBJ2-2	TRBD1	TGTGCCAGCAGCTCCGGACAGGGGAACACCGGGGAGCTGTTTTTT	CASSSGQGNTGELFF
-	TRBV4-1	TRBJ2-1	-	TGCGCCAGCAGCCGGGGCCACGGGAACAATGAGCAGTTCTTC	CASSRGHGNNEQFF
few	TRBV6-5	TRBJ2-1	TRBD2	TGTGCCAGCAGTCTGACTAGCGGGGGTTCGAATGAGCAGTTCTTC	CASSLTSGGSNEQFF
-	TRBV7-3	TRBJ2-3	-	TGTGCCAGCAGCTCGGGACCGGCTAGCACAGATACGCAGTATTTT	CASSSGPASTDTQYF
-	TRBV15	TRBJ1-2	-	TGTGCCACCAGCCCCCTTGATAGTAACTATGGCTACACCTTC	CATSPLDSNYGYTF
-	TRBV28	TRBJ2-2	-	TGTGCCAGCAGTTTCCCGAACACCGGGGAGCTGTTTTTT	CASSFPNTGELFF
many	TRBV7-2	TRBJ2-7	-	TGTGCCAGCAGCTTTTCCGGGACGAACCCTTACGAGCAGTACTTC	CASSFSGTNPYEQYF
-	TRBV6-5	TRBJ2-3	-	TGTGCCAGCAGTTACTCGAGCACTGGCACAGATACGCAGTATTTT	CASSYSSTGTDTQYF
many	TRBV7-2	TRBJ2-5	-	TGTGCCAGCAGCCAGCGGCAGACCCAGTACTTC	CASSQRQTQYF
-	TRBV4-1	TRBJ1-2	-	TGCGCCAGCAGCCGAATAGACGAAGGAGCGGGCTATGGCTACACCTTC	CASSRIDEGAGYGYTF
few	TRBV9	TRBJ2-2	-	TGTGCCAGCAGCGTGGGGAGACTAGACACCGGGGAGCTGTTTTTT	CASSVGRLDTGELFF
-	TRBV12-3/TRBV12-4	TRBJ2-5	-	TGTGCCAGCAGTTTTCCCCCCCGGCAAGAGACCCAGTACTTC	CASSFPPRQETQYF
few	TRBV6-1	TRBJ2-5	TRBD2	TGTGCCAGCAGCCCCGGGGGGGCAGGGGAAAAGACCCAGTACTTC	CASSPGGAGEKTQYF